This T cell receptor beta chain originates from a study of PD-1 blockade in classical Hodgkin lymphoma. Findings and caveats of the study: Patients starting nivolumab under 1 year after ASCT were excluded.

Per germline, CDR1 MDHEN and CDR2 SYDVKM. This CDR3 comprises 13 residues. Trimming shortened V by 5 bases and J by 2 bases, and 9 bases separated the two germline ends. As concerns this clone: Its antigen is still unknown.

TCRdb's copy holds only in-frame clones and misses some; the assay was immunoSEQ multiplex PCR. The sample lists approximately 65,000 clones, under 95% occurring once. Noted time point: cycle 4 day 1 (C4D1), after 5 to 7 weeks of nivolumab. All patients relapsed after autologous stem cell transplantation, and brentuximab vedotin exposure varied. The V call is TRBV28, the J call TRBJ1-2; D is uncertain. The sequence derives from a human donor with classical Hodgkin lymphoma. The sample was peripheral blood mononuclear cells (PBMCs), taken before the fourth cycle of nivolumab. As DNA, the CDR3 is TGTGCCAGCAGTCTACCCGGGAACTATGGCTACACCTTC. Amino acids: CASSLPGNYGYTF.